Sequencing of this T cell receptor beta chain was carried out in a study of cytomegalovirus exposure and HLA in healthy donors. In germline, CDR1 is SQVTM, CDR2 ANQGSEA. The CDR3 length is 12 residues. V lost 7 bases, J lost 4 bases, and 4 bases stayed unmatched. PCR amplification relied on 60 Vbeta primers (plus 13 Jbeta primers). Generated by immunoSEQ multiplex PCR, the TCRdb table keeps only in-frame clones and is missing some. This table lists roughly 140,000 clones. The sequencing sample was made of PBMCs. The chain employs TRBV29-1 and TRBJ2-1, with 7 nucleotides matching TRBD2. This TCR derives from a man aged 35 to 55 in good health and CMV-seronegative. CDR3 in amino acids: CSASGGYNEQFF. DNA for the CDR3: TGCAGCGCGTCGGGGGGATACAATGAGCAGTTCTTC.